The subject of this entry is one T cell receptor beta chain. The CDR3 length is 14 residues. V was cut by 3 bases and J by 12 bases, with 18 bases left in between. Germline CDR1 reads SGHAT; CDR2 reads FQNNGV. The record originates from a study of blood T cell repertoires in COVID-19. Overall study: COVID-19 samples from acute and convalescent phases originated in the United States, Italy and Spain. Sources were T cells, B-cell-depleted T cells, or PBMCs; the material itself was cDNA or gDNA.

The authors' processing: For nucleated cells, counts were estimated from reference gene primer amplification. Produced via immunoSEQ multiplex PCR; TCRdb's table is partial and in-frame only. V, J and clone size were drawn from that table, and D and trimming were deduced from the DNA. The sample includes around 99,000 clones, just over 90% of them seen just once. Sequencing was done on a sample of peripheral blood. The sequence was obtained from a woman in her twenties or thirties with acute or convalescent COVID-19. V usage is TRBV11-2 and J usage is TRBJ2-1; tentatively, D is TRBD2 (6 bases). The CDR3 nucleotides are TGTGCCAGCAGCTTCGCGGGACGGGGCCGGCTGCAGTTCTTC. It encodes CASSFAGRGRLQFF. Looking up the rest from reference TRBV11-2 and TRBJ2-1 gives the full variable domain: EAGVAQSPRYKIIEKRQSVAFWCNPISGHATLYWYQQILGQGPKLLIQFQNNGVVDDSQLPKDRFSAERLKGVDSTLKIQPAKLEDSAVYLCASSFAGRGRLQFFGPGTRLTVL.